A single sample is the source of the 21 T cell receptor beta chains below, sequenced in a study of blood T cell repertoires in COVID-19. Produced via immunoSEQ multiplex PCR; TCRdb's table is partial and in-frame only. Of 390,000 or so clones detected, around 91% appear once; the ten largest clones hold roughly 6.8%. Sequencing input: peripheral blood. Every receptor here comes from a young man with active or convalescent COVID-19.

The gene calls are TRBV9 and TRBJ2-7; 12 nucleotides align to TRBD1. V was clipped by 3 bases and J by 6 bases; unmatched bases: 4. Germline CDR1 is SGDLS and CDR2 is YYNGEE. The CDR3 spans 14 residues. The CDR3 bases are TGTGCCAGCAGCGCGGGACAGGGGGCATTCGAGCAGTACTTC. Translation: CASSAGQGAFEQYF.

The chain carries TRBV9 and TRBJ1-2, with a weak D call TRBD1 (6 bases). Germline CDR1 and CDR2: SGDLS and YYNGEE. The CDR3 has 16 residues. Trimming shortened V by 0 bases and J by 5 bases, and 17 bases separated the two germline ends. In nucleotides, the CDR3 is TGTGCCAGCAGCGTAGTCCCATCCGGACAGCCGTATGGCTACACCTTC. Translated, it gives CASSVVPSGQPYGYTF.

The chain employs TRBV5-6 and TRBJ2-3; TRBD2 might be the D (6 bases). Germline V CDR1 and CDR2: SGHDT, YYEEEE. Trimming took off 4 bases at V and 5 bases at J, with 14 bases between the two ends. The CDR3 contains 14 residues. The CDR3 DNA sequence: TGTGCCAGCAGCCAGACCCGACTAGTAGATACGCAGTATTTT. Translating gives CASSQTRLVDTQYF.

The rearrangement uses TRBV29-1 and TRBJ1-2; the D gene is possibly TRBD1 (6 bases). The CDR3 has 13 amino acids. The ends were cut back, 6 bases at V and 1 base at J, with 12 bases in the middle. CDR1 SQVTM and CDR2 ANQGSEA come from the germline V gene. This CDR3 reads CSVTGHLNYGYTF. The CDR3 DNA reads TGCAGCGTCACGGGACACCTTAACTATGGCTACACCTTC. Full variable domain (outside the CDR3, taken from reference TRBV29-1 and TRBJ1-2): SAVISQKPSRDICQRGTSLTIQCQVDSQVTMMFWYRQQPGQSLTLIATANQGSEATYESGFVIDKFPISRPNLTFSTLTVSNMSPEDSSIYLCSVTGHLNYGYTFGSGTRLTVV.

V usage is TRBV20-1 and J usage is TRBJ1-3; no clear D gene. This CDR3 is built from 12 residues. Per germline, CDR1 DFQATT and CDR2 SNEGSKA (reference sequence). The ends were cut back, 3 bases at V and 4 bases at J, with 7 bases in the middle. CDR3 loop: CSASARGNTIYF. The CDR3 DNA reads TGCAGTGCTAGTGCTAGGGGAAACACCATATATTTT.

The rearrangement uses TRBV7-8 and TRBJ2-5; no clear D. Per the germline V gene, CDR1 is SGHVS and CDR2 is FQNEAQ. Trimming shortened V by 1 base and J by 2 bases, and 8 bases separated the two germline ends. The CDR3 runs to 14 residues. The CDR3 region has the DNA TGTGCCAGCAGCTTAGGTCCAGGTCAAGAGACCCAGTACTTC. Protein sequence: CASSLGPGQETQYF.

This chain joins TRBV5-8 and TRBJ1-2; D is perhaps TRBD1 (5 bases). CDR3 length: 12 residues. The germline V gene has CDR1 SGHTS and CDR2 YDEGEE. Trimming cost V 0 bases and J 8 bases, with 8 bases left between them. CDR3 DNA: TGTGCCAGCAGCTTGGGAGCAGGGGGCTACACCTTC. Protein sequence: CASSLGAGGYTF.

The chain links TRBV30 to TRBJ2-1; possible D gene TRBD2, 5 bases. V lost 0 bases to trimming and J lost 11 bases, with 14 bases between them. Per germline, CDR1 GTSNPN and CDR2 SVGIG (reference sequence). CDR3 length equals 13 residues. CDR3: CAWSVLFRGQQFF. In DNA form, the CDR3 reads TGTGCCTGGAGTGTACTCTTCCGGGGTCAGCAGTTCTTC.

CDR3 sequence (DNA): TGTGCCAGCAGTGAAGCGAGGTATGGCGAGCAGTACTTC. Amino acids: CASSEARYGEQYF. The chain is built from TRBV2 and TRBJ2-7; D call uncertain. The CDR3 totals 13 residues. CDR1 and CDR2 from the germline V gene are SNHLY and FYNNEI. Deletions cut 0 bases from V and 6 bases from J, with 9 bases between. The variable domain in full, completed from reference TRBV2 and TRBJ2-7, reads EPEVTQTPSHQVTQMGQEVILRCVPISNHLYFYWYRQILGQKVEFLVSFYNNEISEKSEIFDDQFSVERPDGSNFTLKIRSTKLEDSAMYFCASSEARYGEQYFGPGTRLTVT.

The V gene is TRBV29-1, the J gene TRBJ2-3; maybe TRBD1 (6 bases). The germline CDR1 and CDR2 sequences are SQVTM and ANQGSEA. The CDR3 spans 12 residues. With 4 bases removed from V and 5 bases from J, the gap between germline ends came to 10 bases. Here the CDR3 reads CSVGQALDTQYF. The CDR3 DNA reads TGCAGCGTTGGACAGGCCTTAGATACGCAGTATTTT.

The J gene is TRBJ1-2, the V gene TRBV28, with 7 bases fitting TRBD1. Trimming removed 5 bases from V and 1 base from J; junction bases left unmatched: 10. This CDR3 has 16 amino acids. The germline V gene has CDR1 MDHEN and CDR2 SYDVKM. The CDR3 DNA is TGTGCCAGCAGTCCCAAAGGGGACAGCATTAACTATGGCTACACCTTC. It specifies CASSPKGDSINYGYTF.

The chain uses TRBV5-1 and TRBJ1-4; D is uncertain. Germline lookup yields CDR1 SGHRS and CDR2 YFSETQ. The CDR3 covers 13 residues. V shed 7 bases and J shed 7 bases, with 14 bases lying between them. CDR3 nucleotides: TGCGCCAGCTCGACGGCGGTGGGTGAAAAACTGTTTTTT. Its protein is CASSTAVGEKLFF.

To note about this clone: Germline and junction disagree at one end, which may indicate a read error. The chain joins TRBV18 to TRBJ2-6; maybe TRBD2 (6 bases). Germline assignment: CDR1 KGHSH and CDR2 LQKENI. The CDR3 covers 15 residues. The CDR3 reads CASSPPGTGANVLTF. CDR3 DNA sequence: TGTGCCAGCTCACCACCAGGGACTGGGGCCAACGTGCTGACTTTC.

This CDR3 is CASSPGLAASYEQYF. CDR3 nucleotides: TGTGCCAGCTCACCTGGACTAGCGGCCTCCTACGAGCAGTACTTC. V is TRBV18 and J is TRBJ2-7; 10 nucleotides match TRBD2. J gave up 0 bases and V 3 bases, and 2 bases lay outside the gene matches. The germline gives CDR1 KGHSH, CDR2 LQKENI. The CDR3 spans 15 residues.

This chain joins TRBV4-2 and TRBJ2-7; 9 bases align to TRBD1. After removal of 0 bases from V and 2 bases from J, the junction contained 8 bases not matched to a gene. The germline V gene has CDR1 LGHNA and CDR2 YNFKEQ. The CDR3 is 17 residues long. The CDR3 DNA follows: TGTGCCAGCAGCCAAGAGGGCGAACAGGGGGCGACCTACGAGCAGTACTTC. It is translated as CASSQEGEQGATYEQYF.

This clone was recorded once. J is TRBJ1-5 and V is TRBV5-1; TRBD1 matches at 8 bases. The CDR3 extends over 15 amino acids. Per germline, CDR1 SGHRS and CDR2 YFSETQ. Trimming took 0 bases from V and 5 from J; bases not matched to a gene: 4. CDR3: CASSLGTGTYQPQHF. DNA for the CDR3: TGCGCCAGCAGCTTGGGGACAGGGACCTATCAGCCCCAGCATTTT.

The chain uses TRBV9 and TRBJ2-3; 8 bases agree with TRBD1. V lost 3 bases and J lost 6; bases outside the gene matches: 6. This CDR3 has 14 amino acids. The germline V gene encodes CDR1 SGDLS and CDR2 YYNGEE. The CDR3 region has the DNA TGTGCCAGCAGCGCGGACAGGGTGATGGATACGCAGTATTTT. This gives the protein CASSADRVMDTQYF.

The chain links TRBV14 to TRBJ2-7; a weak D match, TRBD1 (5 bases). The germline V gene has CDR1 SGHDN and CDR2 FVKESK. V lost 1 base and J 2 bases, leaving 12 bases between the germline ends. The CDR3 runs to 15 residues. The chain's CDR3 is CASSQGNKGPYEQYF. CDR3 nucleotide sequence: TGTGCCAGCAGCCAAGGAAACAAGGGGCCCTACGAGCAGTACTTC.

This clone has only a few counts. V and J are TRBV3-1 (or the pseudogene TRBV3-2) and TRBJ2-6; 7 nucleotides align to TRBD1. The germline V gene has CDR1 LGHDT and CDR2 YNNKEL (reference sequence). The CDR3 has 16 amino acids. J lost 1 base, V lost 4 bases, and 4 bases had no gene match. The CDR3 is CASSREQGSGANVLTF. The CDR3, as DNA: TGTGCCAGCAGCCGGGAACAGGGGTCTGGGGCCAACGTCCTGACTTTC.

This chain joins TRBV7-9 and TRBJ1-3, with 7 bases identical to TRBD1. The CDR3 totals 15 residues. Germline CDR1 SEHNR, CDR2 FQNEAQ (reference sequence). The J segment lost 3 bases and the V segment lost 4 bases, leaving 6 bases of the junction unmatched. The CDR3 nucleotides read TGTGCCAGCAGCTCCGGGACAGAACGTGGAAACACCATATATTTT. Its translation is CASSSGTERGNTIYF.

J is TRBJ1-2 and V is TRBV29-1, with TRBD1 identical over 10 bases. This CDR3 comprises 14 residues. CDR1 and CDR2 (germline): SQVTM, ANQGSEA. V trimming: 5 bases; J trimming: 4 bases; junction bases outside the gene matches: 7. The DNA for the CDR3 is TGCAGCGTTCCCGGGACAGGGGTGGGCTATGGCTACACCTTC. Its translation is CSVPGTGVGYGYTF.